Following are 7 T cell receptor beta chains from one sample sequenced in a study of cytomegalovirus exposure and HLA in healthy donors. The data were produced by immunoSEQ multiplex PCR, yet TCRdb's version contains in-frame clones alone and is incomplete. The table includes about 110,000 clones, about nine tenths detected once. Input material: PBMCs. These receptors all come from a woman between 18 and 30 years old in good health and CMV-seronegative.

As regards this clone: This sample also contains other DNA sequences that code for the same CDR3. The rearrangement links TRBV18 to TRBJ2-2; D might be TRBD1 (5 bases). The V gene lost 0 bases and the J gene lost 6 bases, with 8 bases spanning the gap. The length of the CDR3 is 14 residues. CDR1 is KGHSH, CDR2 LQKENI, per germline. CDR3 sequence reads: CASSPPGRAGELFF. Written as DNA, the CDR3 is TGTGCCAGCTCACCACCGGGCAGGGCCGGGGAGCTGTTTTTT.

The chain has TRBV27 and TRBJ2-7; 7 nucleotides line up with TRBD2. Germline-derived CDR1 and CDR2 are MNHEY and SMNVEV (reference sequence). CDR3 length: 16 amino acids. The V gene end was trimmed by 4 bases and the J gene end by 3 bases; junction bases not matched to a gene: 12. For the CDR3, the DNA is TGTGCCAGCAGTTCCAGCACCGGGACTATTGTCTACGAGCAGTACTTC. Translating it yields CASSSSTGTIVYEQYF.

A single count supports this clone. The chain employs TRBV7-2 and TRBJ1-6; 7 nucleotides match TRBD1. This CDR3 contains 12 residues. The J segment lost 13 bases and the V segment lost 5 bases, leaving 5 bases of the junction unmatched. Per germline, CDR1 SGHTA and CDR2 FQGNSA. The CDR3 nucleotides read TGTGCCAGCAGCCACCCGGGACAGCCCCTCCACTTT. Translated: CASSHPGQPLHF.

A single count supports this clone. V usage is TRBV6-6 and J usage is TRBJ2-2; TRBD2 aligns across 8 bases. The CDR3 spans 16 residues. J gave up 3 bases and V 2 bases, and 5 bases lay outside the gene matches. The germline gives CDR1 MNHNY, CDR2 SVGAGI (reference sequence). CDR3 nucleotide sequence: TGTGCCAGCAGTTACCCCCCGGGGGGGTACACCGGGGAGCTGTTTTTT. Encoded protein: CASSYPPGGYTGELFF.

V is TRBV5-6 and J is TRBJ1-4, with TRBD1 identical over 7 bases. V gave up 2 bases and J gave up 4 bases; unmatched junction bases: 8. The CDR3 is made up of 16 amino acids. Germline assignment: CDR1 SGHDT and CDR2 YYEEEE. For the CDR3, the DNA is TGTGCCAGCAGCTTCCGACAGGGTCGGAGTAATGAAAAACTGTTTTTT. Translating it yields CASSFRQGRSNEKLFF.

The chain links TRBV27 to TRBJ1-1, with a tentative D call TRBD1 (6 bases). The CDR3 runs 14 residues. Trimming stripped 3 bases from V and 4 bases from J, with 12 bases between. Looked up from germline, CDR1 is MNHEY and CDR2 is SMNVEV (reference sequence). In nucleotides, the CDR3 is TGTGCCAGCAGTTTGACAAGGGACACCACTGAAGCTTTCTTT. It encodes CASSLTRDTTEAFF.

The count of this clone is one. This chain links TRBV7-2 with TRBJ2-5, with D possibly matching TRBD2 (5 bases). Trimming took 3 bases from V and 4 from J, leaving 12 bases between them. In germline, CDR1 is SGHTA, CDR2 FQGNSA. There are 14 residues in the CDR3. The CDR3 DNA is TGTGCCAGCAGCTTTGTCCTAGCTTCAGAGACCCAGTACTTC. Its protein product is CASSFVLASETQYF. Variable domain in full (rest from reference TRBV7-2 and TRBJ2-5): GAGVSQSPSNKVTEKGKDVELRCDPISGHTALYWYRQSLGQGLEFLIYFQGNSAPDKSGLPSDRFSAERTGGSVSTLTIQRTQQEDSAVYLCASSFVLASETQYFGPGTRLLVL.